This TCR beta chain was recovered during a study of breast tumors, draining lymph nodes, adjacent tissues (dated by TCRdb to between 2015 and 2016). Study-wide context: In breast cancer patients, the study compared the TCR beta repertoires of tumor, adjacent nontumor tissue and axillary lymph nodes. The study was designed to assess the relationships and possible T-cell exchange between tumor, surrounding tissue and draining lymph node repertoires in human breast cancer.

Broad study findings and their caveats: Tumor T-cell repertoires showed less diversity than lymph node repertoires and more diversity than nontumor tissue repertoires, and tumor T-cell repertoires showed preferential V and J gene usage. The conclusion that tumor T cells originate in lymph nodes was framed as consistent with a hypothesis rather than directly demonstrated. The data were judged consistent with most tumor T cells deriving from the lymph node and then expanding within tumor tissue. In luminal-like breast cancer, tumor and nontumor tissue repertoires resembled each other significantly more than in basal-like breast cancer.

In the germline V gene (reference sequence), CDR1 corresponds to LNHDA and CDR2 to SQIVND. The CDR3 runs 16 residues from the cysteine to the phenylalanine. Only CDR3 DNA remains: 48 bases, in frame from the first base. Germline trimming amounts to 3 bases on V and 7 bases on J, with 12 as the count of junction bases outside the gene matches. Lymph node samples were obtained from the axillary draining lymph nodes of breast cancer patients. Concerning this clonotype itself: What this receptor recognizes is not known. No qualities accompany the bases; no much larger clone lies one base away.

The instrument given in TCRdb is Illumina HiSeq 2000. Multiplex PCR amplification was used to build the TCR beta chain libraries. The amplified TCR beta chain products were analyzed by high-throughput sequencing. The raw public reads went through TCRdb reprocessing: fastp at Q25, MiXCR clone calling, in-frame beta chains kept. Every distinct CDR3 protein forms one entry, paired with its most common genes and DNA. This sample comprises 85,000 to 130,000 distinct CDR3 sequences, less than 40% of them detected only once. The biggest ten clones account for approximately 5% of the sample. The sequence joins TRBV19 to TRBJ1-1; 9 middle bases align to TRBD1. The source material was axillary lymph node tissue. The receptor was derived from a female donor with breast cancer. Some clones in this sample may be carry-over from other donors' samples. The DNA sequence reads TGTGCCAGTAGTATGGCCCCCCAACAGGGGGCTGGTGAAGCTTTCTTT. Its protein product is CASSMAPQQGAGEAFF.